This TCR beta chain derives from a study of cytomegalovirus exposure and HLA in healthy donors. General study points: For TCR beta chains, V- and J-gene trimming was later linked to a missense DCLRE1C variant. The later analysis indicated that the majority of CMV-associated TCR beta chains appeared HLA-restricted. Certain sequence variants were highly shared and formed a cluster, and this cluster was likely a sequencing artifact. An analysis done earlier found most TCR beta V segments productive about 87% or about 30% of the time.

This CDR3 is 14 amino acids long. Germline CDR1 reads SGHRS; CDR2 reads YFSETQ. V dropped 4 bases and J dropped 2 bases, with 9 bases sitting between them. In this sample, this clone turned up a few times. Its specificity is unknown. Amplification used 60 Vbeta primers and 13 Jbeta primers. This table comes from immunoSEQ multiplex PCR, and its TCRdb copy is limited to in-frame clones, with some not included. The sample has some 190,000 clones, 75% to 85% seen once; the top ten hold around 1.5%. The chain carries TRBV5-1 and TRBJ1-4; no definite D call. What was sequenced was PBMCs. This clonotype was sampled from a man aged 18 to 35 in good health and CMV-seronegative. The CDR3 loop reads CASSPRRTNEKLFF. The CDR3 DNA reads as TGCGCCAGCAGCCCCCGCCGGACTAATGAAAAACTGTTTTTT.